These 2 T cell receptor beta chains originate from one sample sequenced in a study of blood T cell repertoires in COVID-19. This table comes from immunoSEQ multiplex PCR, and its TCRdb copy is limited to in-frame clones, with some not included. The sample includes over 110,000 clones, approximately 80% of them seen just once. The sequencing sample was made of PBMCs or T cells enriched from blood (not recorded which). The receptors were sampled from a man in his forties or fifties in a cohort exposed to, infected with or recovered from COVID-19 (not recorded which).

The CDR3 loop is CASTPTGDGYGYTF. DNA of the CDR3: TGCGCCAGCACCCCGACAGGGGACGGATATGGCTACACCTTC. This chain connects TRBV5-1 to TRBJ1-2, with 8 bases that match TRBD1. Trimming took 6 bases from V and 5 from J; bases not matched to a gene: 9. This CDR3 is built from 14 residues. CDR1 and CDR2 from the germline V gene are SGHRS and YFSETQ.

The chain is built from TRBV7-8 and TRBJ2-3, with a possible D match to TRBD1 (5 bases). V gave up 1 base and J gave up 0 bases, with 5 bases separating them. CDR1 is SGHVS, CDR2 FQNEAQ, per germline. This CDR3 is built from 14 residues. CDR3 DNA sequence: TGTGCCAGCAGCTTAGGGACAAGCACAGATACGCAGTATTTT. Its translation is CASSLGTSTDTQYF.